This record covers a single T cell receptor (beta chain). Its matching antigen is unknown. Clones were sequenced by immunoSEQ multiplex PCR, and TCRdb holds only the in-frame ones, with some missing. The table records around 64,000 clones, approximately 80% of them present only once. This entry is derived from a study of OX40 agonist ivuxolimab in advanced cancers. Study-level points and caveats: Clonal expansion by week 6 occurred in CD4+ and CD8+ blood T cells (at 0.1 to 3.0 mg/kg). CD8+ T cells (on average) carried more expanded clones than CD4+ T cells. Partial responders treated at 0.1-3.0 mg/kg exhibited clonal expansion among the lowest measured.

Enrollment shut out patients with autoimmune disease history or systemic immunosuppression. The receptor was isolated from an adult with an advanced solid tumor such as melanoma, head and neck, liver or kidney cancer. Sequenced material: CD4+ or CD8+ T cells sorted from blood, taken in a trial of the OX40 agonist ivuxolimab.

The CDR3 protein is CASSLFGGLYTGELFF. CDR3 nucleotides: TGTGCCAGCAGCTTGTTCGGGGGGCTTTACACCGGGGAGCTGTTTTTT. The chain couples TRBV7-3 to TRBJ2-2, with D possibly being TRBD2 (7 bases). The CDR3 is made up of 16 amino acids. CDR1 and CDR2 from the germline V gene are SGHTA and FQGTGA. Trimming took off 3 bases at V and 3 bases at J, with 14 bases between the two ends.